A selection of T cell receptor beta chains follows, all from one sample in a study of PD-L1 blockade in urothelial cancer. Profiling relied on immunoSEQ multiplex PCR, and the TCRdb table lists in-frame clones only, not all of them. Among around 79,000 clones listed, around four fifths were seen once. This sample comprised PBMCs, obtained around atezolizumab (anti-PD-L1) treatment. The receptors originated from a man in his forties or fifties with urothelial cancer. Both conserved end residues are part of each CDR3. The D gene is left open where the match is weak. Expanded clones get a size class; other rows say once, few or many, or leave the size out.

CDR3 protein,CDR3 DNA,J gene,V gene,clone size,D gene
CASSQRLSGANVLTF,TGTGCCAGCAGCCAGAGACTCTCTGGGGCCAACGTCCTGACTTTC,TRBJ2-6,TRBV14,NA,NA
CATPTRSQETQYF,TGTGCCACCCCGACACGCTCCCAAGAGACCCAGTACTTC,TRBJ2-5,TRBV2,NA,NA
CASSLGDAYEQYF,TGTGCCAGCAGCTTGGGAGATGCCTACGAGCAGTACTTC,TRBJ2-7,TRBV7-3,NA,NA
CASSQEAPRASGELFF,TGTGCCAGCAGCCAAGAGGCCCCCAGGGCATCCGGGGAGCTGTTTTTT,TRBJ2-2,TRBV4-2,NA,NA
CAIREMDSYGNEQFF,TGTGCCATCAGGGAAATGGACAGTTATGGGAATGAGCAGTTCTTC,TRBJ2-1,TRBV10-3,NA,NA
CASSLGLAGRLLDEQFF,TGCGCCAGCAGCTTGGGACTAGCGGGAAGATTGTTAGATGAGCAGTTCTTC,TRBJ2-1,TRBV5-1,NA,TRBD2
CASSYSGTGGSYEQYF,TGTGCCAGCAGTTACTCCGGGACAGGGGGTTCCTACGAGCAGTACTTC,TRBJ2-7,TRBV6-5,NA,TRBD1
CASSFAGAHNEQFF,TGTGCCAGCAGCTTTGCAGGGGCCCACAATGAGCAGTTCTTC,TRBJ2-1,TRBV7-6,once,NA
CATSSSDRGRKNTEAFF,TGTGCCACCAGCAGCTCGGACAGGGGGCGAAAGAACACTGAAGCTTTCTTT,TRBJ1-1,TRBV15,NA,TRBD1
CASRGTSGSTDTQYF,TGTGCCAGTAGGGGGACTAGCGGGTCTACAGATACGCAGTATTTT,TRBJ2-3,TRBV19,NA,TRBD2
CASSEPARSYNEQFF,TGTGCCAGCAGTGAGCCAGCGCGCTCCTACAATGAGCAGTTCTTC,TRBJ2-1,TRBV25-1,NA,NA
CASSKGGARQPQHF,TGTGCCAGCAGCAAGGGAGGGGCGAGGCAGCCCCAGCATTTT,TRBJ1-5,TRBV21-1,NA,NA
CASSWKTGDPTEAFF,TGTGCCAGCAGCTGGAAGACAGGGGACCCTACTGAAGCTTTCTTT,TRBJ1-1,TRBV5-5,NA,TRBD1
CASRLPGQGRGYTF,TGTGCCAGCAGACTACCGGGACAGGGGCGAGGCTACACCTTC,TRBJ1-2,TRBV28,NA,TRBD1
CASSLGEQPQHF,TGTGCCAGCAGTTTGGGGGAGCAGCCCCAGCATTTT,TRBJ1-5,TRBV5-6,few,NA
CASRTGKEKLFF,TGTGCCAGCCGGACAGGGAAGGAAAAACTGTTTTTT,TRBJ1-4,TRBV6-5,NA,TRBD1
CASSFGQGAKETQYF,TGTGCCAGCAGCTTCGGCCAGGGGGCGAAGGAGACCCAGTACTTC,TRBJ2-5,TRBV7-9,few,TRBD1
CASSQGQAASTEAFF,TGCGCCAGCAGCCAAGGACAGGCGGCTTCGACTGAAGCTTTCTTT,TRBJ1-1,TRBV5-1,NA,TRBD1
CASSPTGGREPQHF,TGTGCCAGCAGTCCGACAGGGGGCCGGGAGCCCCAGCATTTT,TRBJ1-5,TRBV6-6,NA,TRBD1
CATSREGQGQETQYF,TGTGCCACCAGCAGAGAAGGACAGGGGCAAGAGACCCAGTACTTC,TRBJ2-5,TRBV15,NA,TRBD1
CASSLGGRLTDTQYF,TGTGCCAGCAGTTTGGGTGGGAGGCTCACAGATACGCAGTATTTT,TRBJ2-3,TRBV28,NA,NA
CASSPGQAPRSTEAFF,TGTGCCAGCTCACCGGGACAGGCCCCCCGGAGCACTGAAGCTTTCTTT,TRBJ1-1,TRBV18,NA,TRBD1
CASSFGLNQPQHF,TGTGCCAGCAGCTTCGGTCTAAATCAGCCCCAGCATTTT,TRBJ1-5,TRBV27,NA,NA
CASSVGRGLQNIQYF,TGTGCCAGCAGCGTAGGGCGGGGCTTACAAAACATTCAGTACTTC,TRBJ2-4,TRBV9,NA,NA
CASSLGYRRDQPQHF,TGTGCCAGCAGTTTAGGGTACAGACGCGATCAGCCCCAGCATTTT,TRBJ1-5,TRBV27,NA,NA
CAIRGAMNTEAFF,TGTGCCATCAGGGGAGCTATGAACACTGAAGCTTTCTTT,TRBJ1-1,TRBV10-3,NA,NA
CASSGGVFTEAFF,TGTGCCAGCAGTGGGGGGGTTTTCACTGAAGCTTTCTTT,TRBJ1-1,TRBV6-1,NA,NA
CASSAVRTEAFF,TGTGCCAGCAGCGCGGTACGCACTGAAGCTTTCTTT,TRBJ1-1,TRBV9,few,NA
CASSSRQNMNTEAFF,TGTGCCAGCAGCAGCCGACAGAACATGAACACTGAAGCTTTCTTT,TRBJ1-1,TRBV21-1,NA,NA
CASRGGSAETQYF,TGTGCCAGCAGAGGGGGCTCGGCCGAGACCCAGTACTTC,TRBJ2-5,TRBV2,NA,TRBD1
CTSSRSPCLAGGPWDTQYF,TGCACCAGCAGCCGATCCCCTTGTCTAGCGGGAGGGCCATGGGATACGCAGTATTTT,TRBJ2-3,TRBV1,NA,NA
CASSPDRGRVNTEAFF,TGTGCCAGCTCCCCGGACAGGGGGCGAGTTAACACTGAAGCTTTCTTT,TRBJ1-1,TRBV27,NA,TRBD1
CASSRSGTGYNEQFF,TGTGCCAGCAGTAGATCCGGGACAGGGTACAATGAGCAGTTCTTC,TRBJ2-1,TRBV6-5,NA,TRBD1
CASSPIGQGTNEKLFF,TGTGCCAGCTCACCCATCGGACAGGGGACTAATGAAAAACTGTTTTTT,TRBJ1-4,TRBV18,once,TRBD1
CASAQGGGEQYF,TGTGCCAGCGCCCAGGGGGGTGGGGAGCAGTACTTC,TRBJ2-7,TRBV6-5,NA,NA
CASRVSGASGANVLTF,TGTGCCAGCAGGGTTAGCGGGGCCTCTGGGGCCAACGTCCTGACTTTC,TRBJ2-6,TRBV7-8,NA,TRBD2
CASSVYHTGELFF,TGTGCCAGCAGCGTATATCACACCGGGGAGCTGTTTTTT,TRBJ2-2,TRBV9,NA,NA
CASLGTGGSNQPQHF,TGTGCCAGCTTGGGGACAGGTGGGAGCAATCAGCCCCAGCATTTT,TRBJ1-5,TRBV2,NA,TRBD1
CASSLPGLQETQYF,TGTGCCAGCAGTCTTCCGGGTCTTCAAGAGACCCAGTACTTC,TRBJ2-5,TRBV28,NA,NA
CASSLGRGMNTEAFF,TGTGCCAGCAGCCTCGGACGGGGTATGAACACTGAAGCTTTCTTT,TRBJ1-1,TRBV5-4,once,NA
CASSPHPSGTSYEQYF,TGTGCCAGCAGTCCCCACCCTAGCGGGACCTCCTACGAGCAGTACTTC,TRBJ2-7,TRBV27,NA,TRBD2
CASSPGQGSVGELFF,TGTGCCAGCAGCCCAGGGCAGGGATCGGTCGGGGAGCTGTTTTTT,TRBJ2-2,TRBV7-9,few,NA
CASRPGQNQPQHF,TGTGCCAGTAGACCGGGACAGAATCAGCCCCAGCATTTT,TRBJ1-5,TRBV19,NA,TRBD1
CATSTDTQYF,TGTGCCACTAGCACAGATACGCAGTATTTT,TRBJ2-3,TRBV19,few,NA
CSVEEAAYGYTF,TGCAGCGTTGAGGAGGCAGCCTATGGCTACACCTTC,TRBJ1-2,TRBV29-1,NA,NA